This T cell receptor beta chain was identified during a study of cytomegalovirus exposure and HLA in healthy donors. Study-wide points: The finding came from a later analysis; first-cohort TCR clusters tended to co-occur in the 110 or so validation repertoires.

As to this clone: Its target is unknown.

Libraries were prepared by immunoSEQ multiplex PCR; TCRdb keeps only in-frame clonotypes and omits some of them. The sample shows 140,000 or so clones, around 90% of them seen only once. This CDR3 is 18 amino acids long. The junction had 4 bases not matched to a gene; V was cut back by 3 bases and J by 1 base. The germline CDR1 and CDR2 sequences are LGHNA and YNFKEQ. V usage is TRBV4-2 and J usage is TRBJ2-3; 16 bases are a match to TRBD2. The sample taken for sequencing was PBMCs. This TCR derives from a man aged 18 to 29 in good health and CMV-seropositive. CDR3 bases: TGTGCCAGCAGCCAGGGACTAGCGGGAGGGCCGGGCACAGATACGCAGTATTTT. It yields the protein CASSQGLAGGPGTDTQYF.